These T cell receptor beta chains were read from a single sample in a study of identical twins. A single record per CDR3 protein comes from TCRdb applying MiXCR to the 5' RACE reads. Of 400,000 to 500,000 distinct CDR3 sequences listed, about 18% are singletons. Sequenced material: naive T cells sorted from blood. The receptors were sampled from a man aged 45-65 years in good health. Each CDR3 is given with its conserved first and last residue. The D gene is left open where the match is weak. Size is omitted from some rows. Given values are once, few, many or a class for expanded clones.

>TRBD2|TRBJ2-2|NA|TRBV14
CASSHLSGRGTGELFF
TGTGCCAGCAGCCATCTTAGCGGGAGAGGCACCGGGGAGCTGTTTTTT
>NA|TRBJ2-1|NA|TRBV7-2
CASSLGGVQFF
TGTGCCAGCAGCTTAGGTGGGGTGCAGTTCTTC
>TRBD2|TRBJ2-7|NA|TRBV3-1
CASSHGLAGGHVPYEQYF
TGTGCCAGCAGCCATGGACTAGCGGGGGGCCACGTACCCTACGAGCAGTACTTC
>TRBD1|TRBJ1-1|few|TRBV6-6
CASSFQGAEAFF
TGTGCCAGCAGTTTCCAGGGGGCTGAAGCTTTCTTT
>TRBD2|TRBJ2-5|NA|TRBV20-1
CSAISTSGKETQYF
TGCAGTGCTATTTCGACTAGCGGGAAAGAGACCCAGTACTTC
>NA|TRBJ2-1|few|TRBV28
CASRGAYYNEQFF
TGTGCCAGCAGGGGGGCGTACTACAATGAGCAGTTCTTC
>NA|TRBJ2-3|many|TRBV4-2
CASSQLDWAGRTDTQYF
TGTGCCAGCAGCCAACTCGACTGGGCGGGCCGCACAGATACGCAGTATTTT
>NA|TRBJ1-1|few|TRBV9
CASSVRAGRNTEAFF
TGTGCCAGCAGCGTAAGAGCGGGGCGGAACACTGAAGCTTTCTTT
>NA|TRBJ2-2|NA|TRBV20-1
CSASLRGRSTGELFF
TGCAGTGCTAGTTTGCGGGGACGGAGCACCGGGGAGCTGTTTTTT
>TRBD2|TRBJ2-5|NA|TRBV7-2
CASSLVAGGIQETQYF
TGTGCCAGCAGCTTAGTAGCGGGGGGGATCCAAGAGACCCAGTACTTC
>NA|TRBJ2-2|few|TRBV10-3
CAISRDKNTGELFF
TGTGCCATCAGCCGGGACAAAAACACCGGGGAGCTGTTTTTT
>TRBD2|TRBJ2-2|few|TRBV6-5
CASSYSGLAAGELFF
TGTGCCAGCAGTTACAGTGGCCTAGCGGCCGGGGAGCTGTTTTTT
>NA|TRBJ2-7|NA|TRBV4-2
CASSQRQDGLREQYF
TGTGCCAGCAGCCAACGCCAGGACGGGCTAAGGGAGCAGTACTTC
>NA|TRBJ2-5|many|TRBV6-1
CASSRTLSAETQYF
TGTGCCAGCAGTCGGACGCTCTCAGCGGAGACCCAGTACTTC
>TRBD1|TRBJ2-5|many|TRBV28
CASNRQGAGTQYF
TGTGCCAGCAACCGACAGGGGGCTGGGACCCAGTACTTC
>NA|TRBJ2-2|NA|TRBV12-3/TRBV12-4
CASSPGLPGGELFF
TGTGCCAGCAGTCCCGGACTCCCAGGCGGGGAGCTGTTTTTT
>NA|TRBJ1-2|many|TRBV10-3
CAISAGGARGYGYTF
TGTGCCATCAGTGCTGGAGGGGCACGGGGCTATGGCTACACCTTC
>NA|TRBJ2-1|many|TRBV20-1
CSALRRNEQFF
TGCAGTGCCCTTCGTAGGAATGAGCAGTTCTTC
>NA|TRBJ2-7|NA|TRBV5-1
CASSLDVTYEQYF
TGCGCCAGCAGCTTGGACGTAACCTACGAGCAGTACTTC
>NA|TRBJ2-3|NA|TRBV7-2
CASSFWRSTDTQYF
TGTGCCAGCAGCTTTTGGAGGTCGACAGATACGCAGTATTTT
>NA|TRBJ2-1|few|TRBV6-2/TRBV6-3
CASSYSLGAPSSYNEQFF
TGTGCCAGCAGTTACTCTCTAGGGGCCCCTAGCTCCTACAATGAGCAGTTCTTC
>NA|TRBJ2-4|NA|TRBV20-1
CSARQGDFKNIQYF
TGCAGTGCTAGACAAGGGGATTTCAAAAACATTCAGTACTTC
>NA|TRBJ1-2|few|TRBV6-1
CASSEAGLDYGYTF
TGTGCCAGCAGTGAAGCAGGGTTGGACTATGGCTACACCTTC
>NA|TRBJ1-2|many|TRBV12-3/TRBV12-4
CASSSRRANYGYTF
TGTGCCAGCAGCTCCCGGAGGGCTAACTATGGCTACACCTTC